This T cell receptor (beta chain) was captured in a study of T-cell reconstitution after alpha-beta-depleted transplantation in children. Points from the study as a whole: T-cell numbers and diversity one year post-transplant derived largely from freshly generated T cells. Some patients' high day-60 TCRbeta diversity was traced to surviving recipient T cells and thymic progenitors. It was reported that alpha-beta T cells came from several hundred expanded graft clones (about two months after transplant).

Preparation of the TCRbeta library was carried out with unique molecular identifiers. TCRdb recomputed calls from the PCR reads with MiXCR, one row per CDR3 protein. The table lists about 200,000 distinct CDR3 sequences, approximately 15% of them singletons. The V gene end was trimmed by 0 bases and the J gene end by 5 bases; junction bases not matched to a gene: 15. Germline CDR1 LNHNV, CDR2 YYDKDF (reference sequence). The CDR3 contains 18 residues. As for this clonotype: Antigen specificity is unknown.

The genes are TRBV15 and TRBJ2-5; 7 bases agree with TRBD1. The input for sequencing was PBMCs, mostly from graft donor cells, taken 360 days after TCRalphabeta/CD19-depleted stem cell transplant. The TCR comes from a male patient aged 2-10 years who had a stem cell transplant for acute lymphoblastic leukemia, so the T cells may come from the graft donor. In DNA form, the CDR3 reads TGTGCCACCAGCAGAGACCTCCTTGACAGGGTACCTACGGAGACCCAGTACTTC. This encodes CATSRDLLDRVPTETQYF.